A single sample is the source of the 30 T cell receptor beta chains below, sequenced in a study of cytomegalovirus exposure and HLA in healthy donors. Use of 60 Vbeta and 13 Jbeta primers characterized the PCR. The data were produced by immunoSEQ multiplex PCR, yet TCRdb's version contains in-frame clones alone and is incomplete. Seen here are about 150,000 clones, just over 65% observed once, and the top ten hold under 7.5%. Input material: PBMCs. Receptors originate from an older woman in good health and CMV-seronegative.

This sequence joins TRBV19 and TRBJ1-3; D call uncertain. CDR1 and CDR2 (germline): LNHDA, SQIVND (reference sequence). Trimming stripped 9 bases from V and 0 bases from J, with 18 bases between. CDR3 length: 16 residues. CDR3 DNA sequence: TGTGCCAGCCTGGGTGTCAGGACTGACTCTGGAAACACCATATATTTT. Translation: CASLGVRTDSGNTIYF.

This chain links TRBV29-1 with TRBJ2-5; 10 nucleotides agree with TRBD2. From germline, CDR1 is SQVTM and CDR2 ANQGSEA. The CDR3 consists of 13 residues. J was trimmed by 4 bases and V by 6 bases; bases with no gene match: 5. CDR3 in amino acids: CSVVTSGVETQYF. The CDR3 DNA follows: TGCAGCGTCGTTACTAGCGGGGTAGAGACCCAGTACTTC. The complete variable domain, with remaining parts taken from reference TRBV29-1 and TRBJ2-5, reads SAVISQKPSRDICQRGTSLTIQCQVDSQVTMMFWYRQQPGQSLTLIATANQGSEATYESGFVIDKFPISRPNLTFSTLTVSNMSPEDSSIYLCSVVTSGVETQYFGPGTRLLVL.

This clone showed up just a few times. The chain is built from TRBV7-9 and TRBJ1-1, with TRBD1 identical over 12 bases. The V gene's germline CDR1 is SEHNR and CDR2 FQNEAQ (reference sequence). This CDR3 contains 16 residues. J gave up 8 bases and V 0 bases, and 7 bases lay outside the gene matches. CDR3 sequence (DNA): TGTGCCAGCAGCTTAGCCGCCGGGACAGGGGGCTCGGAAGCTTTCTTT. Translated, it gives CASSLAAGTGGSEAFF.

This chain uses TRBV5-4 with TRBJ1-6; D is unresolved. The CDR3 loop spans 14 amino acids. The V end was cut by 7 bases, the J end by 3 bases, with 11 bases between. The germline CDR1 and CDR2 sequences are SGHNT and YYREEE (reference sequence). CDR3 DNA: TGTGCCAGCTGGAGCAGCGACTATAATTCACCCCTCCACTTT. Encoded protein: CASWSSDYNSPLHF.

The rearrangement links TRBV11-2 to TRBJ2-7, with D possibly being TRBD2 (5 bases). Germline assignment: CDR1 SGHAT and CDR2 FQNNGV. The CDR3 is made up of 14 amino acids. Trimming took 2 bases from V and 6 from J, leaving 14 bases between them. As DNA, the CDR3 is TGTGCCAGCAGCTTATATCTAGGCCGGGGCGAGCAGTACTTC. Translating gives CASSLYLGRGEQYF.

DNA for the CDR3: TGTGCCAGCAGCCGCGAGGGACAGGCCTACGAGCAGTACTTC. Translated, it gives CASSREGQAYEQYF. The chain is built from TRBV5-5 and TRBJ2-7; TRBD1 matches at 8 bases. Germline lookup yields CDR1 SGHKS and CDR2 YYEKEE (reference sequence). This CDR3 comprises 14 residues. With 4 bases clipped from V and 2 bases from J, the junction kept 5 bases outside the gene matches.

The chain uses TRBV29-1 and TRBJ2-1, with 8 bases that match TRBD2. V gave up 7 bases and J gave up 4 bases; unmatched junction bases: 6. Germline loops: CDR1 SQVTM, CDR2 ANQGSEA. The CDR3 length is 13 residues. CDR3 residues: CSAKPSGYNEQFF. The CDR3 DNA reads TGCAGCGCAAAACCTAGCGGGTACAATGAGCAGTTCTTC.

The chain recombines TRBV5-3 with TRBJ2-3; 12 bases agree with TRBD2. TRBV5-3 is sorted into the ORF group, with uncertain function. Germline trimming cut 4 bases from V and 3 bases from J; bases unmatched to any gene: 12. CDR3 length equals 18 residues. CDR3 in amino acids: CARSITPTSGSTTDTQYF. CDR3 in DNA: TGTGCCAGAAGCATTACTCCGACTAGCGGGAGCACGACAGATACGCAGTATTTT.

The rearrangement links TRBV5-1 to TRBJ1-4, with D possibly being TRBD1 (6 bases). CDR3 length: 14 residues. V was shortened by 4 bases and J by 8 bases, with 15 bases between the two germline ends. CDR1 is SGHRS, CDR2 YFSETQ, per germline. The CDR3, as DNA: TGCGCCAGCAGCGTCGGCAGGGGAGGGGAAAAACTGTTTTTT. Residues: CASSVGRGGEKLFF.

The chain couples TRBV5-1 to TRBJ2-7, with 9 bases aligning to TRBD1. CDR1 and CDR2 (germline): SGHRS, YFSETQ. With V trimmed by 4 bases and J by 3 bases, 5 bases remained unmatched. The CDR3 is 14 amino acids. The CDR3 coding sequence is TGCGCCAGCAGCAGCGGGACAGGGTACTACGAGCAGTACTTC. This sequence encodes CASSSGTGYYEQYF.

A few counts support this clone. The rearrangement uses TRBV2 and TRBJ1-2; 7 bases map to TRBD1. The CDR3 runs 17 residues. From germline, CDR1 is SNHLY and CDR2 FYNNEI. Germline trimming cut 5 bases from V and 0 bases from J; bases unmatched to any gene: 12. The CDR3, as DNA: TGTGCCAGCAGTCATAAAAGACCGGGACAGACTAACTATGGCTACACCTTC. Residues: CASSHKRPGQTNYGYTF.

CDR3 protein: CASSLERNLSTDTQYF. DNA of the CDR3: TGTGCCAGCAGTCTGGAGCGGAACCTTAGCACAGATACGCAGTATTTT. The chain employs TRBV6-4 and TRBJ2-3; weak D call: TRBD2 (5 bases). V gave up 5 bases and J gave up 0 bases, with 15 bases separating them. The CDR3 extends over 16 amino acids. CDR1 MRHNA and CDR2 SNTAGT come from the germline V gene.

This chain joins TRBV7-2 and TRBJ1-3, with a possible D match to TRBD1 (5 bases). From germline, CDR1 is SGHTA and CDR2 FQGNSA. The V gene lost 1 base and the J gene lost 1 base, with 17 bases spanning the gap. The CDR3 spans 18 residues. The CDR3 reads CASSLEGAGLGSGNTIYF. In nucleotides, the CDR3 is TGTGCCAGCAGCTTAGAAGGGGCAGGGTTAGGTTCTGGAAACACCATATATTTT.

The chain uses TRBV7-7 and TRBJ2-4, with 7 bases that match TRBD1. The CDR3 consists of 18 residues. J was trimmed by 0 bases and V by 5 bases; bases with no gene match: 13. In germline, CDR1 is SSHAT, CDR2 FNYEAQ (reference sequence). The CDR3: CASSRDSGRERAKNIQYF. The DNA of the CDR3 is TGTGCCAGCAGCCGGGACAGTGGTAGGGAAAGAGCCAAAAACATTCAGTACTTC.

The chain is built from TRBV6-6 and TRBJ2-5; unclear D gene. The CDR3 loop spans 12 amino acids. V was clipped by 2 bases and J by 1 base, with 2 bases between them. CDR1 and CDR2 from the germline V gene are MNHNY and SVGAGI (reference sequence). CDR3 amino acids: CASSYRQETQYF. The CDR3 bases are TGTGCCAGCAGTTACCGCCAAGAGACCCAGTACTTC.

The J gene is TRBJ1-1, the V gene TRBV19, with TRBD1 matching over 10 bases. With V trimmed by 6 bases and J by 1 base, 2 bases remained unmatched. The CDR3 extends over 14 amino acids. Germline V lookup: CDR1 LNHDA, CDR2 SQIVND (reference sequence). The CDR3 coding sequence is TGTGCCAGTAGACGACAGGGGGCGAACACTGAAGCTTTCTTT. This codes for CASRRQGANTEAFF.

This rearrangement joins TRBV7-9 to TRBJ2-2, with D possibly TRBD2 on 5 matching bases. The CDR3 spans 14 residues. Looked up from germline, CDR1 is SEHNR and CDR2 is FQNEAQ (reference sequence). V lost 8 bases and J 2 bases, leaving 12 bases between the germline ends. CDR3 loop: CASGRETNTGELFF. The CDR3 DNA sequence: TGTGCCAGCGGCCGGGAAACCAACACCGGGGAGCTGTTTTTT.

This clone has a handful of counts. The chain combines TRBV18 with TRBJ2-7; TRBD2 agrees at 10 bases. Germline CDR1 KGHSH, CDR2 LQKENI. With V trimmed by 5 bases and J by 0 bases, 7 bases remained unmatched. This CDR3 has 16 amino acids. In nucleotides, the CDR3 is TGTGCCAGCTCAGCGGAAAGCGGGGGGGTCTCCTACGAGCAGTACTTC. Translated: CASSAESGGVSYEQYF.

The chain has TRBV13 and TRBJ2-5, with TRBD2 matching over 12 bases. The germline CDR1 and CDR2 sequences are PRHDT and FYEKMQ (reference sequence). This CDR3 has 14 residues. After removal of 5 bases from V and 5 bases from J, the junction contained 3 bases not matched to a gene. The CDR3 region is CASSDGLAGETQYF. CDR3 DNA: TGTGCCAGCAGCGATGGACTAGCGGGGGAGACCCAGTACTTC.

The chain is built from TRBV5-8 and TRBJ2-1; 13 bases agree with TRBD2. Unmatched junction bases numbered 10, after V lost 4 bases and J lost 6 bases. The CDR3 runs to 17 residues. CDR1 is SGHTS, CDR2 YDEGEE, per germline. The CDR3 sequence: CASSATRTSGGSNEQFF. CDR3 coding DNA: TGTGCCAGCAGCGCAACAAGGACTAGCGGGGGTTCCAATGAGCAGTTCTTC.

For this clone: A read error may account for a junction end that differs from germline. This chain links TRBV7-9 with TRBJ2-2; 8 bases line up with TRBD2. The CDR3 is made up of 16 amino acids. CDR1 is SEHNR and CDR2 is FQNEAQ in the germline V gene (reference sequence). As DNA, the CDR3 is TGTTCCAGCACCCCGGATGGACTAGCATTCTCCGGGGAGCTGTTTTTT. This codes for CSSTPDGLAFSGELFF.

This clone showed up just a few times. The chain couples TRBV15 to TRBJ2-4, with 8 nucleotides matching TRBD1. Germline CDR1 LNHNV, CDR2 YYDKDF (reference sequence). With 2 bases clipped from V and 3 bases from J, the junction kept 0 bases outside the gene matches. The CDR3 runs to 14 residues. The CDR3 protein is CATSRTGGKNIQYF. In DNA, the CDR3 is TGTGCCACCAGCAGAACAGGGGGCAAAAACATTCAGTACTTC.

This sequence joins TRBV7-2 and TRBJ2-1; TRBD1 agrees at 9 bases. V was pared by 9 bases and J by 2 bases, with 11 bases of the junction left unmatched. Germline CDR1 SGHTA, CDR2 FQGNSA. This CDR3 has 16 amino acids. The CDR3 coding sequence is TGTGCCAGTCGCAAAACCGGGACAGGGACCTACAATGAGCAGTTCTTC. Its protein is CASRKTGTGTYNEQFF.

The genes are TRBV13 and TRBJ2-5, with D perhaps TRBD1 (5 bases). This CDR3 has 15 residues. V was trimmed by 5 bases and J by 4 bases, leaving 17 bases between them. The germline V gene has CDR1 PRHDT and CDR2 FYEKMQ (reference sequence). The CDR3 reads CASSPPGFSGETQYF. The CDR3 region has the DNA TGTGCCAGCAGCCCTCCAGGGTTTAGTGGAGAGACCCAGTACTTC.

V and J are TRBV4-3 and TRBJ1-1; 8 positions match TRBD1. CDR3 length equals 17 residues. V lost 0 bases to trimming and J lost 7 bases; unmatched junction nucleotides: 13. The germline V gene encodes CDR1 LGHNA and CDR2 YSLEER. In nucleotides, the CDR3 is TGCGCCAGCAGCCAAGAAAGGCAGGGGGCAAGACACTATGAAGCTTTCTTT. Its protein product is CASSQERQGARHYEAFF.

The chain is built from TRBV6-6 and TRBJ2-7, with 10 bases identical to TRBD1. The CDR3 spans 14 residues. CDR1 is MNHNY and CDR2 is SVGAGI in the germline V gene (reference sequence). The J segment lost 6 bases and the V segment lost 2 bases, leaving 4 bases of the junction unmatched. CDR3 sequence: CASSYQDRGSEQYF. CDR3 coding DNA: TGTGCCAGCAGTTACCAGGACAGGGGGTCCGAGCAGTACTTC.

This clone was counted only a few times. The chain couples TRBV12-5 to TRBJ1-2; TRBD1 matches at 10 bases. After removal of 1 base from V and 4 bases from J, the junction contained 0 bases not matched to a gene. CDR1 is LGHNT, CDR2 FRNRAP, per germline. The CDR3 is 14 amino acids. Here the CDR3 DNA reads TGTGCTAGTGGTTTGGGACAGGGGGCCTATGGCTACACCTTC. It is translated as CASGLGQGAYGYTF.

The V gene is TRBV4-3, the J gene TRBJ2-7, with 7 bases that match TRBD2. CDR1 and CDR2 (germline): LGHNA, YSLEER. The CDR3 runs 17 residues. V lost 1 base to trimming and J lost 2 bases; unmatched junction nucleotides: 11. The DNA of the CDR3 is TGCGCCAGCAGCCAAGTTCGATACGGGGGGAAGCCCTACGAGCAGTACTTC. Protein sequence: CASSQVRYGGKPYEQYF.

There are a few counts of this clone. This chain uses TRBV7-2 with TRBJ2-6; 8 bases match TRBD1. CDR1 SGHTA and CDR2 FQGNSA come from the germline V gene. The CDR3 loop spans 16 amino acids. The J segment lost 4 bases and the V segment lost 5 bases, leaving 7 bases of the junction unmatched. In DNA form, the CDR3 reads TGTGCCAGCAGCCCAGGACAGGGCAACGGGGCCAACGTCCTGACTTTC. The encoded protein is CASSPGQGNGANVLTF.

This rearrangement joins TRBV9 to TRBJ2-1, with 11 bases lining up with TRBD2. Unmatched junction bases numbered 3, after V lost 2 bases and J lost 8 bases. The CDR3 has 14 amino acids. Germline values: CDR1 SGDLS, CDR2 YYNGEE. CDR3 loop: CASSVSGGAHEQFF. The CDR3 DNA is TGTGCCAGCAGCGTTAGCGGGGGGGCTCATGAGCAGTTCTTC.